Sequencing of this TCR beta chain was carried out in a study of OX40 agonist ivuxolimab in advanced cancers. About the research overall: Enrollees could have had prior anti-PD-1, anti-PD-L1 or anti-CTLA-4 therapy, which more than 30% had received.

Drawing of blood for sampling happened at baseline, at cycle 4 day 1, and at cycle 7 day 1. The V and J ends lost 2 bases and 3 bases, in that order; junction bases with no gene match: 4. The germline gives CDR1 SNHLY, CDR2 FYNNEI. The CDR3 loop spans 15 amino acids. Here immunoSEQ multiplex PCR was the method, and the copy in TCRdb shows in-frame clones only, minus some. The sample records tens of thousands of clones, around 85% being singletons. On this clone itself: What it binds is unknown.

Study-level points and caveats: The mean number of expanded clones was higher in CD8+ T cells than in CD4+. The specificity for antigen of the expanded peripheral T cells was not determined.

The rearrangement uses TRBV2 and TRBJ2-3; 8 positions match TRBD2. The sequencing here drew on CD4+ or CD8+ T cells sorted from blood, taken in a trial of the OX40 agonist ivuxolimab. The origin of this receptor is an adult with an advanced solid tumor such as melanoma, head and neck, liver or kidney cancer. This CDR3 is CASSEWAGGTDTQYF. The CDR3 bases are TGTGCCAGCAGTGAATGGGCGGGAGGAACAGATACGCAGTATTTT. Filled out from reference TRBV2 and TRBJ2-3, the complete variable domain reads EPEVTQTPSHQVTQMGQEVILRCVPISNHLYFYWYRQILGQKVEFLVSFYNNEISEKSEIFDDQFSVERPDGSNFTLKIRSTKLEDSAMYFCASSEWAGGTDTQYFGPGTRLTVL.